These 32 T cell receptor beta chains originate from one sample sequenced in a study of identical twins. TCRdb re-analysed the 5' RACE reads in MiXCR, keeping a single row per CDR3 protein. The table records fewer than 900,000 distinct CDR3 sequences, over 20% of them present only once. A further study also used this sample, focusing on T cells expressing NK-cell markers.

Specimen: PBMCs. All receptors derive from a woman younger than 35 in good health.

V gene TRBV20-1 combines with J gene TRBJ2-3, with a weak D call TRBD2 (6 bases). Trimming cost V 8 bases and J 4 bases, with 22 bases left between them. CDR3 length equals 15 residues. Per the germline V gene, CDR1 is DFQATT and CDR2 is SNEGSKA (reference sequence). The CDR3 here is CSFHRGGTTSDTQYF. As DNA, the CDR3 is TGCAGTTTCCACCGGGGCGGGACGACTTCAGATACGCAGTATTTT.

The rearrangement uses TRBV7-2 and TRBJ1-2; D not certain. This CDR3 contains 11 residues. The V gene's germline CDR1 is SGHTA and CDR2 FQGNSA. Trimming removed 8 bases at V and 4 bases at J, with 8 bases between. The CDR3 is CASWILYGYTF. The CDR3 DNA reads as TGTGCCAGCTGGATTCTCTATGGCTACACCTTC.

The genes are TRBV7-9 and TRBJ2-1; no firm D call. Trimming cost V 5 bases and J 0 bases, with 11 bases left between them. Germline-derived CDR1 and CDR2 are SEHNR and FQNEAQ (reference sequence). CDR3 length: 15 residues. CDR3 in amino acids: CASSPTWNSYNEQFF. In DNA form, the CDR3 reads TGTGCCAGCAGCCCCACATGGAACTCCTACAATGAGCAGTTCTTC.

For the CDR3, the DNA is TGTGCTTGCCGGAGGACGGTTTCTATGAACACTGAAGCTTTCTTT. It codes for CACRRTVSMNTEAFF. The chain carries TRBV19 and TRBJ1-1; D is uncertain. CDR3 length: 15 amino acids. Germline V CDR1 and CDR2: LNHDA, SQIVND (reference sequence).

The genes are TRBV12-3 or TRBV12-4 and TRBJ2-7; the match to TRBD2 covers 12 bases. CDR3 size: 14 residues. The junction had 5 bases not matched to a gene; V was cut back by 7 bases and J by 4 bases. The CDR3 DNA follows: TGTGCCAGCACTTTGACTAGCGGGAGATACGAGCAGTACTTC. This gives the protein CASTLTSGRYEQYF.

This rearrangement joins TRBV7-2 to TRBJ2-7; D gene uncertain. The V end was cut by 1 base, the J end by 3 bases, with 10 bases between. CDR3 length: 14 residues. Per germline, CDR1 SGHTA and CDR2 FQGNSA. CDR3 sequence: CASSLGVKDYEQYF. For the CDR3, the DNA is TGTGCCAGCAGCTTAGGCGTGAAAGACTACGAGCAGTACTTC.

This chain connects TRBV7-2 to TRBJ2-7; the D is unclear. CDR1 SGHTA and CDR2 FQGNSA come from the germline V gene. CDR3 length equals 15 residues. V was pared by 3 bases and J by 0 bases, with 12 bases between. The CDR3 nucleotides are TGTGCCAGCAGCTTTATAAGCCAACTCTCCTACGAGCAGTACTTC. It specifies CASSFISQLSYEQYF.

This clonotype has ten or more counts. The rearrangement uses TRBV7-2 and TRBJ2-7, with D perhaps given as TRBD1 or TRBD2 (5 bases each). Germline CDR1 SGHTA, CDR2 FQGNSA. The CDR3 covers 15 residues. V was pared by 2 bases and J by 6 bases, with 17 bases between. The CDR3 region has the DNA TGTGCCAGCAGCTTATCCACGAATCCGAGGGGCGAGCAGTACTTC. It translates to CASSLSTNPRGEQYF.

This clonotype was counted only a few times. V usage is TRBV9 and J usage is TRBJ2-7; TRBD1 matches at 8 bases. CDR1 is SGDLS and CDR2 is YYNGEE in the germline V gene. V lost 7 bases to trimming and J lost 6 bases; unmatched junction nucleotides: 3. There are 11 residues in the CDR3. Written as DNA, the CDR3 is TGTGCCAGCGGACAGGGATTCGAGCAGTACTTC. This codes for CASGQGFEQYF.

DNA of the CDR3: TGTGCCAGCAGCGCAGACAGAAACATTCAGTACTTC. Residues: CASSADRNIQYF. The chain recombines TRBV2 with TRBJ2-4; D perhaps matches TRBD1 (5 bases). This CDR3 is 12 amino acids long. Germline V lookup: CDR1 SNHLY, CDR2 FYNNEI. V was trimmed by 6 bases and J by 6 bases, leaving 9 bases between them.

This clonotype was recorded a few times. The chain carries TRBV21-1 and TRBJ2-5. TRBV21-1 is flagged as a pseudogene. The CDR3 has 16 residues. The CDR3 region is CASSPKDPRLQETQYF. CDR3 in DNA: TGTGCCAGCAGCCCCAAGGATCCACGGTTACAAGAGACCCAGTACTTC.

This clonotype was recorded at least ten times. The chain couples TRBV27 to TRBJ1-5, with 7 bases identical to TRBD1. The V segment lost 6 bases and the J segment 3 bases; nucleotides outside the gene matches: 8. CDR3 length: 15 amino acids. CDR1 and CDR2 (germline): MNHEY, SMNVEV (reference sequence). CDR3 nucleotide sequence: TGTGCCAGCAGCTATCAGGGACAGTTCAATCAGCCCCAGCATTTT. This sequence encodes CASSYQGQFNQPQHF.

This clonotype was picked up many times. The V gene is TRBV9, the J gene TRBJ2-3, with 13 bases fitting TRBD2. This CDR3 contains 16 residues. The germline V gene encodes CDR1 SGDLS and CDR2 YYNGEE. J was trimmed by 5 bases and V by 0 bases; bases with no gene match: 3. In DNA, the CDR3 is TGTGCCAGCAGCGTAGCACTAGCGGGGGGGGGAGATACGCAGTATTTT. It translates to CASSVALAGGGDTQYF.

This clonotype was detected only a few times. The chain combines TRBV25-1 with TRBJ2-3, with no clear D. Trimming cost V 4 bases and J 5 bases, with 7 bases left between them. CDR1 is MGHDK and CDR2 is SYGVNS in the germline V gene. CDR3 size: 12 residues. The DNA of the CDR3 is TGTGCCAGCAGTGGCTACGTAGATACGCAGTATTTT. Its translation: CASSGYVDTQYF.

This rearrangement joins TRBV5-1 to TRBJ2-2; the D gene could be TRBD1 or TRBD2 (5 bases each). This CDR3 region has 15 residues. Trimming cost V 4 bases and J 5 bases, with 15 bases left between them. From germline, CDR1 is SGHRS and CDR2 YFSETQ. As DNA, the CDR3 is TGCGCCAGCAGCCGGGACCCCAGTGGGACCGGGGAGCTGTTTTTT. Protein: CASSRDPSGTGELFF.

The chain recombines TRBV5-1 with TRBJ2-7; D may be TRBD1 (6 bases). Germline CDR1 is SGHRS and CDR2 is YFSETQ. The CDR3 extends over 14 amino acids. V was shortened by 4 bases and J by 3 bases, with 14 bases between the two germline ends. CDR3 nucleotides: TGCGCCAGCAGCGGCGGACAGTGGTACTACGAGCAGTACTTC. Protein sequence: CASSGGQWYYEQYF.

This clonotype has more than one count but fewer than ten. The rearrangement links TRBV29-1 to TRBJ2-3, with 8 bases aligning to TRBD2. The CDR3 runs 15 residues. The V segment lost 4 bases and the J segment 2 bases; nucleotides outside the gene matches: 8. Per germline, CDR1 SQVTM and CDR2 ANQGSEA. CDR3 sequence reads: CSVVWRGEHTDTQYF. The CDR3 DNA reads TGCAGCGTTGTATGGCGGGGGGAACACACAGATACGCAGTATTTT.

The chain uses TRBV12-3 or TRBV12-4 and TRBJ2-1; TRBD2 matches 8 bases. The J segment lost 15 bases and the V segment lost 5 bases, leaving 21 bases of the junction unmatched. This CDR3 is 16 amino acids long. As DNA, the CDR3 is TGTGCCAGCAGTACCAGACTAGCGACCAGCCTGGGGGATCGGTTCTTC. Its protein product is CASSTRLATSLGDRFF.

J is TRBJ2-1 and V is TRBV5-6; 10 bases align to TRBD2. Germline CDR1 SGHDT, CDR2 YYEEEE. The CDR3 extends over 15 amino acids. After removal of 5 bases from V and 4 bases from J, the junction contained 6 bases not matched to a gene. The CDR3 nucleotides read TGTGCCAGCAGGTACCGACTAGCGGGTTACAATGAGCAGTTCTTC. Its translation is CASRYRLAGYNEQFF. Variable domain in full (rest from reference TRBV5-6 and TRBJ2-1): DAGVTQSPTHLIKTRGQQVTLRCSPKSGHDTVSWYQQALGQGPQFIFQYYEEEERQRGNFPDRFSGHQFPNYSSELNVNALLLGDSALYLCASRYRLAGYNEQFFGPGTRLTVL.

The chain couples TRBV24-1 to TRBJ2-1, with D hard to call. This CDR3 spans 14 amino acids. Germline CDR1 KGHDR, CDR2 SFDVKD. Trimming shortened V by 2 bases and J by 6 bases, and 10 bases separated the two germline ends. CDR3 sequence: CATSDSTDLNEQFF. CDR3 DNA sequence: TGTGCCACCAGTGATTCCACAGATCTCAATGAGCAGTTCTTC.

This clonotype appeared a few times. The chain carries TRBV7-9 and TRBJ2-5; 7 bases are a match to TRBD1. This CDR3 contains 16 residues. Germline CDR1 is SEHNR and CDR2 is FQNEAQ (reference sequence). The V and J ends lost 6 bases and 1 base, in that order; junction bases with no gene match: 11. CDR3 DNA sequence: TGTGCCAGCAGGCCTCCGGGACAGAGGATCCAAGAGACCCAGTACTTC. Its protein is CASRPPGQRIQETQYF.

This CDR3 is CASSQEPAGPDEQYF. CDR3 sequence (DNA): TGCGCCAGCAGCCAAGAACCAGCGGGCCCCGACGAGCAGTACTTC. The J gene is TRBJ2-7, the V gene TRBV4-3; perhaps TRBD2 as D (6 bases). The V gene's germline CDR1 is LGHNA and CDR2 YSLEER. Trimming left V 0 bases short and J 5 bases short, with 14 bases between. There are 15 residues in the CDR3.

Here the CDR3 DNA reads TGCGCCAGCAGCCAAGATGGGTCTCGGCGGTACGCGAACACTGAAGCTTTCTTT. Its protein product is CASSQDGSRRYANTEAFF. The V and J genes are TRBV4-1 and TRBJ1-1; D is undetermined. CDR3 size: 18 residues. The V gene lost 0 bases and the J gene lost 1 base, with 18 bases spanning the gap. Germline CDR1 is MGHRA and CDR2 is YSYEKL.

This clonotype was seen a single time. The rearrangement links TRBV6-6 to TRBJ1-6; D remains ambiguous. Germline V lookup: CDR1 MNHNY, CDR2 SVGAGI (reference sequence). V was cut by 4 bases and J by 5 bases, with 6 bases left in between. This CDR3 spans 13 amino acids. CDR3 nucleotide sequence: TGTGCCAGCAGTTTCCCGGATAATTCACCCCTCCACTTT. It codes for CASSFPDNSPLHF.

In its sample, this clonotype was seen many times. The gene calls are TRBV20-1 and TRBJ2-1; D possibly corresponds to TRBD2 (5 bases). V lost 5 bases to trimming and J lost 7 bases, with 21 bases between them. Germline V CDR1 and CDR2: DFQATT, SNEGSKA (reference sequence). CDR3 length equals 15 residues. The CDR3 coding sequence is TGCAGTGCTGGAGGAGTGCGCCCCCCTGTGAATGAGCAGTTCTTC. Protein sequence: CSAGGVRPPVNEQFF.

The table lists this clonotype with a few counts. This CDR3 reads CSVISLMNTEAFF. CDR3 coding DNA: TGCAGCGTCATTTCATTAATGAACACTGAAGCTTTCTTT. This chain connects TRBV29-1 to TRBJ1-1; no definite D call. The CDR3 has 13 amino acids. Germline-derived CDR1 and CDR2 are SQVTM and ANQGSEA. V was cut by 6 bases and J by 0 bases, with 11 bases left in between.

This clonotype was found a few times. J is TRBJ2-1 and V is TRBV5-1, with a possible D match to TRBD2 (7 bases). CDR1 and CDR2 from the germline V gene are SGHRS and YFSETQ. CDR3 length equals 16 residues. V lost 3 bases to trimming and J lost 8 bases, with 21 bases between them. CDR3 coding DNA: TGCGCCAGCAGCTCCCTAGGGGGAGGGCTGGGCGATGAGCAGTTCTTC. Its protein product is CASSSLGGGLGDEQFF.

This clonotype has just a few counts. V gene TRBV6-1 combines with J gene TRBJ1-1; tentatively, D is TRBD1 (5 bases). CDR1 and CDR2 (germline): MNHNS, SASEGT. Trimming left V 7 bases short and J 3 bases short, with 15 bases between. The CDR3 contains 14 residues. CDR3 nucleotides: TGTGCCAGCACCCCGGGGGGAGGGGACACTGAAGCTTTCTTT. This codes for CASTPGGGDTEAFF.

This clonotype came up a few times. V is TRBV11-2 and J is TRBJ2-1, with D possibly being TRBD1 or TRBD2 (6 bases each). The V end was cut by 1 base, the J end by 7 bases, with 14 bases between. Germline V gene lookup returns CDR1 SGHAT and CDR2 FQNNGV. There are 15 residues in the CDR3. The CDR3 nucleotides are TGTGCCAGCAGCTTAGCGGGGGCCTCGGGTAATGAGCAGTTCTTC. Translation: CASSLAGASGNEQFF.

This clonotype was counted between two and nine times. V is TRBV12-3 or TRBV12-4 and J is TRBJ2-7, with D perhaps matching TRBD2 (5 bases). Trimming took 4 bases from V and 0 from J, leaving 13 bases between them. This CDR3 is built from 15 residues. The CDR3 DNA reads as TGTGCCAGCAGTTCTCAAGCGGATAGCTCCTACGAGCAGTACTTC. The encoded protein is CASSSQADSSYEQYF.

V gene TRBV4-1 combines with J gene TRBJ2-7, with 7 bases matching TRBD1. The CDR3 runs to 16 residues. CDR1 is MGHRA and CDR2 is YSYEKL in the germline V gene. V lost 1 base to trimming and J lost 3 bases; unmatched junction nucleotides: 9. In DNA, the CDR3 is TGCGCCAGCAGCCAAGCCCCGGGACAGTCTTACTACGAGCAGTACTTC. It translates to CASSQAPGQSYYEQYF.

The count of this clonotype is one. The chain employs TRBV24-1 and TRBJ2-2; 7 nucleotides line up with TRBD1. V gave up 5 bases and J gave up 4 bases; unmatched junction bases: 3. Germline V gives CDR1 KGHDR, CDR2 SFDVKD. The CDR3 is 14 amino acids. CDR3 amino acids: CATSGTGPTGELFF. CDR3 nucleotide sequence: TGTGCCACCAGTGGGACAGGCCCCACCGGGGAGCTGTTTTTT.